Detailed here is one T cell receptor beta chain. Its antigen is still unknown. No much larger clone exists at a distance of one base, and base qualities are not known. V is pared back by 3 bases and J by 5 bases, with 16 bases lying between the germline termini. The germline V gene specifies MGHRA as CDR1 and YSYEKL as CDR2. The CDR3 spans 15 residues, from the cysteine through the phenylalanine. Only CDR3 DNA remains: 45 bases, in frame from the first base. Receptors were amplified or captured by the immunoSEQ multiplex PCR assay. The table comes from immuneACCESS by way of TCRdb, which keeps in-frame sequences with V and J called. Part of the clones is missing from these tables; in studies checked, under half for an unresolved V gene and the rest for unknown reasons. In this sample the table shows some 760,000 clones, 80% to 90% of which occur a single time. The ten largest clones represent 0.0095% to 0.013% of the sample.

These data belong to a study of shared T cell receptors in the human thymus (dated by TCRdb to the early 2020s). Concerning the study at large: The study investigated the way shared, self-reactive T-cell receptor alpha chains are produced in the human thymus.

The sample also formed part of further work on human thymus T cells. From the second report: Immunologically healthy infants undergoing open corrective cardiac surgery for congenital heart defects in Finland were used as donors. Thymus tissue was collected as surgical resects that were removed during corrective cardiac surgery. Usage of V and J gene segments appeared to be biased in both the thymic and the peripheral blood repertoires. Highly overlapping thymic TCR repertoires among unrelated individuals were reported in the related research. The study characterized TCR alpha and beta repertoires from seven to nine infant thymus samples and four related peripheral blood samples. The infant donors were about 6 to 244 days old, and the cohort included over five males and a couple of females. Thymocytes were mechanically released from the tissue and were stored as pellets of about 8.5-31 million cells at -70 degrees C. Genomic DNA was extracted from frozen cell pellets with a QIAsymphony instrument. The immunoSEQ multiplex PCR assay was used to amplify the TCRB and TCRAD loci from a standardized quantity of quality-controlled genomic DNA. Amplicons spanned the V(D)J region at a length sufficient to cover the CDR3 and identify V and J genes. The commercial immunoSEQ service was used to sequence amplicons on an Illumina platform. Primer bias and sequencing errors were corrected using previously described methods, and TCRAD and TCRB definitions followed the IMGT database. Analysis of the repertoires was done with immunoSEQ Analyzer 3.0 and VDJTools and included basic statistics, V/J segment usage, diversity estimates, rarefaction and pairwise overlap. Chao1, ChaoE, Efron-Thisted, Shannon and inverse Simpson indices were used to estimate diversity, which was also estimated on datasets down-sampled to the smallest sample. Repertoire overlap was assessed by strict matching of CDR3 nucleotide sequence, V gene and J gene, and clustering was done by Jaccard-based multidimensional scaling. Thymus samples yielded on average around 800,000 unique TCRB clonotypes, compared with 80,000 to 85,000 from blood samples.

Sequencing input: thymocytes. The source of this sequence is a girl under three years old with a congenital heart defect. Donor details come from another sample of the same person, matched by shared clones. The rearranged segments are TRBV4-1 and TRBJ1-1; the D gene lacks a confident call. The encoded CDR3 is CASSQRRRVRTEAFF. The DNA sequence follows: TGCGCCAGCAGCCAGCGGCGGAGGGTACGGACTGAAGCTTTCTTT.